This TCR beta chain was sequenced for a study of OX40 agonist ivuxolimab in advanced cancers. Findings and limits, study-wide: Certain nonresponders likewise exhibited a low normalized T-cell clonal expansion. Expanded clones were, on average, more numerous among CD8+ T cells than CD4+.

This clone was detected only a few times. Antigen specificity is unknown. Germline V CDR1 and CDR2: SGHDT, YYEEEE. The CDR3 sequence is 14 residues long. V dropped 0 bases and J dropped 2 bases, with 7 bases sitting between them. Only in-frame clones appear in the TCRdb table, and some are missing; sequencing was by immunoSEQ multiplex PCR. The table includes tens of thousands of clones, approximately 84% detected once. This sequence originates from an adult with an advanced solid tumor such as melanoma, head and neck, liver or kidney cancer. This rearrangement joins TRBV5-6 to TRBJ2-3, with D hard to call. Sequences were derived from CD4+ or CD8+ T cells sorted from blood, sampled in a trial of the OX40 agonist ivuxolimab. The CDR3 sequence: CASSLGSLTDTQYF. The CDR3 region has the DNA TGTGCCAGCAGCTTGGGTAGCCTCACAGATACGCAGTATTTT.